Below, 32 T cell receptor beta chains from the same sample are listed, as sequenced in a study of shared clonotypes between healthy human individuals (dated by TCRdb to the early 2020s). The library was made by the immunoSEQ multiplex PCR assay. What TCRdb holds here is the immuneACCESS table cut down to in-frame rearrangements. Part of the clones is not present; checked against another copy, under half of the missing clones reflect an unresolved V gene, and the others are unexplained. Here the sample has more than 2 million clones; approximately 95% occur a single time. Clones ranked in the top ten supply 0.13% of the sample. The sequencing sample was made of naive CD4+ T cells sorted from blood. The sample's cell subset or site label is to be understood as: CD45RA+ positively selected. These receptors all come from a man between 18 and 29 years old in good health.

The chain is built from TRBV2 and TRBJ2-1; no reliable D call. CDR3 size: 19 residues. Per germline, CDR1 SNHLY and CDR2 FYNNEI. Trimming took 5 bases from V and 0 from J, leaving 23 bases between them. CDR3 amino acids: CASSPRRIFERSSYNEQFF. The DNA for the CDR3 is TGTGCCAGCAGTCCCAGACGGATATTCGAACGAAGCTCCTACAATGAGCAGTTCTTC.

The gene calls are TRBV5-4 and TRBJ2-7; 8 bases are a match to TRBD2. The germline CDR1 and CDR2 sequences are SGHNT and YYREEE (reference sequence). This CDR3 comprises 14 residues. V was pared by 4 bases and J by 6 bases, with 9 bases of the junction left unmatched. Here the CDR3 reads CASSPGTRFGEQYF. CDR3 nucleotides: TGTGCCAGCAGCCCGGGGACTAGATTCGGCGAGCAGTACTTC.

The chain uses TRBV19 and TRBJ2-1; 13 bases are a match to TRBD2. CDR1 is LNHDA and CDR2 is SQIVND in the germline V gene (reference sequence). V lost 6 bases, J lost 7 bases, and 6 bases stayed unmatched. The CDR3 has 15 amino acids. CDR3 sequence (DNA): TGTGCCAGTAGCGGACTAGCGGGAGTGGGAAATGAGCAGTTCTTC. Protein: CASSGLAGVGNEQFF.

This rearrangement joins TRBV2 to TRBJ1-6, with D uncertain. This CDR3 has 15 residues. Germline V gene sequence: CDR1 SNHLY, CDR2 FYNNEI. Trimming shortened V by 7 bases and J by 4 bases, and 14 bases separated the two germline ends. The CDR3 protein is CASTGVTEYNSPLHF. CDR3 in DNA: TGTGCCAGCACCGGAGTAACAGAATATAATTCACCCCTCCACTTT.

This clone was observed a single time. The genes are TRBV10-1 and TRBJ2-2; D gene ambiguous. V was clipped by 2 bases and J by 7 bases, with 8 bases between them. This CDR3 contains 13 residues. Germline V gene lookup returns CDR1 WNHNN and CDR2 SYGVQD (reference sequence). The CDR3 region has the DNA TGCGCCAGCAGTGAGGGAACAATCGGGGAGCTGTTTTTT. Its protein product is CASSEGTIGELFF.

The rearrangement links TRBV30 to TRBJ2-3; 13 nucleotides line up with TRBD2. The junction had 1 base not matched to a gene; V was cut back by 2 bases and J by 5 bases. Germline loops: CDR1 GTSNPN, CDR2 SVGIG (reference sequence). This CDR3 is 14 amino acids long. CDR3 sequence: CAWSRLAGGDTQYF. The CDR3 nucleotides are TGTGCCTGGAGTAGACTAGCGGGAGGAGATACGCAGTATTTT.

The V call is TRBV12-5, the J call TRBJ2-7, with D hard to call. This CDR3 comprises 11 residues. Per germline, CDR1 LGHNT and CDR2 FRNRAP. V lost 5 bases to trimming and J lost 7 bases, with 9 bases between them. CDR3 sequence reads: CASGLTGEQYF. In DNA form, the CDR3 reads TGTGCTAGTGGTCTCACCGGAGAGCAGTACTTC.

The chain's CDR3 is CSVRQGMDEKLFF. The CDR3 DNA is TGCAGCGTTAGACAGGGGATGGATGAAAAACTGTTTTTT. V gene TRBV29-1 combines with J gene TRBJ1-4; 8 bases match TRBD1. The V and J ends lost 5 bases and 6 bases, in that order; junction bases with no gene match: 5. Germline CDR1 SQVTM, CDR2 ANQGSEA. The CDR3 length is 13 residues. The whole variable domain, remainder taken from reference TRBV29-1 and TRBJ1-4, is SAVISQKPSRDICQRGTSLTIQCQVDSQVTMMFWYRQQPGQSLTLIATANQGSEATYESGFVIDKFPISRPNLTFSTLTVSNMSPEDSSIYLCSVRQGMDEKLFFGSGTQLSVL.

V is TRBV11-2 and J is TRBJ2-7; TRBD2 aligns across 11 bases. This CDR3 spans 15 amino acids. Trimming removed 1 base from V and 6 bases from J; junction bases left unmatched: 5. Germline CDR1 and CDR2: SGHAT and FQNNGV. The chain's CDR3 is CASSLGTSGRGEQYF. The CDR3 nucleotides are TGTGCCAGCAGCTTAGGCACTAGCGGGAGAGGCGAGCAGTACTTC.

This chain connects TRBV5-5 to TRBJ2-5; D not certain. This CDR3 spans 14 amino acids. The germline gives CDR1 SGHKS, CDR2 YYEKEE (reference sequence). Trimming took off 1 base at V and 2 bases at J, with 9 bases between the two ends. CDR3 sequence reads: CASSLPYGQETQYF. The CDR3 DNA is TGTGCCAGCAGCTTGCCTTACGGACAAGAGACCCAGTACTTC.

This chain connects TRBV28 to TRBJ1-3; D is perhaps TRBD1 (6 bases). Germline lookup yields CDR1 MDHEN and CDR2 SYDVKM. With 8 bases removed from V and 3 bases from J, the gap between germline ends came to 17 bases. The CDR3 runs 15 residues. Here the CDR3 reads CASGLQGLGGNTIYF. The CDR3, as DNA: TGTGCCAGCGGCCTACAGGGCCTTGGTGGAAACACCATATATTTT.

This rearrangement joins TRBV11-2 to TRBJ2-7, with 11 bases fitting TRBD2. The CDR3 has 14 amino acids. The junction had 5 bases not matched to a gene; V was cut back by 7 bases and J by 3 bases. CDR1 and CDR2 from the germline V gene are SGHAT and FQNNGV. CDR3 protein: CASTPGTSGYEQYF. The CDR3 DNA reads as TGTGCCAGCACCCCTGGGACTAGCGGCTACGAGCAGTACTTC.

The CDR3 coding sequence is TGTGCCAGCTCACCCCGAGACAGGGCGGGCGGCACTGAAGCTTTCTTT. Translation: CASSPRDRAGGTEAFF. V is TRBV18 and J is TRBJ1-1; TRBD1 matches at 7 bases. V dropped 3 bases and J dropped 4; count of bases not matched to a gene: 11. The CDR3 has 16 amino acids. The V gene's germline CDR1 is KGHSH and CDR2 LQKENI.

V and J are TRBV5-6 and TRBJ1-4, with 7 bases matching TRBD1. The V and J ends lost 4 bases and 7 bases, in that order; junction bases with no gene match: 10. Per the germline V gene, CDR1 is SGHDT and CDR2 is YYEEEE. This CDR3 region has 15 residues. The CDR3 nucleotides are TGTGCCAGCAGCCTTCTTGACAGGGACGGTGAAAAACTGTTTTTT. It translates to CASSLLDRDGEKLFF.

This clone appeared a few times. The chain links TRBV7-9 to TRBJ2-2, with 14 bases that match TRBD2. Germline CDR1 is SEHNR and CDR2 is FQNEAQ (reference sequence). Germline trimming cut 6 bases from V and 5 bases from J; bases unmatched to any gene: 8. The CDR3 contains 17 residues. The DNA of the CDR3 is TGTGCCAGCAGACCGCCGGGACTAGCGGGAGAAACCGGGGAGCTGTTTTTT. Its translation: CASRPPGLAGETGELFF.

The gene calls are TRBV28 and TRBJ2-7; unclear D gene. CDR1 and CDR2 (germline): MDHEN, SYDVKM. This CDR3 contains 14 residues. V was pared by 2 bases and J by 2 bases, with 10 bases between. As DNA, the CDR3 is TGTGCCAGCAGTTTAAGAGAACCTACCTACGAGCAGTACTTC. Residues: CASSLREPTYEQYF.

The chain links TRBV6-6 to TRBJ2-1; TRBD1 aligns across 8 bases. Losses at the gene ends were 4 bases for V and 6 bases for J; bases not matched to a gene: 2. The CDR3 loop spans 13 amino acids. Germline lookup yields CDR1 MNHNY and CDR2 SVGAGI (reference sequence). CDR3: CASSLTGVNEQFF. Written as DNA, the CDR3 is TGTGCCAGCAGTTTGACAGGGGTCAATGAGCAGTTCTTC.

On this clone itself: One end of the junction fails to match germline, which may point to a read error. The chain uses TRBV5-6 and TRBJ2-7, with D possibly being TRBD2 (5 bases). Germline V CDR1 and CDR2: SGHDT, YYEEEE. The CDR3 has 11 amino acids. As DNA, the CDR3 is TGTGCCAGCAGCTTCGGACTGGATACCGGCTTC. The encoded protein is CASSFGLDTGF.

This clone appeared once. In the same sample, other DNA sequences code for this CDR3. CDR3 nucleotide sequence: TGTGCCAGCAGCTTGGGACAGGGGGCATACGAGCAGTACTTC. This translates into CASSLGQGAYEQYF. This rearrangement joins TRBV11-3 to TRBJ2-7, with 12 bases aligning to TRBD1. CDR1 is SGHNT, CDR2 YENEEA, per germline. This CDR3 region has 14 residues. With V trimmed by 3 bases and J by 4 bases, 1 base remained unmatched. Filled out from reference TRBV11-3 and TRBJ2-7, the complete variable domain reads EAGVVQSPRYKIIEKKQPVAFWCNPISGHNTLYWYLQNLGQGPELLIRYENEEAVDDSQLPKDRFSAERLKGVDSTLKIQPAELGDSAVYLCASSLGQGAYEQYFGPGTRLTVT.

V is TRBV5-1 and J is TRBJ2-6; D might be TRBD1 (6 bases). This CDR3 comprises 16 residues. Germline V gene data show CDR1 as SGHRS and CDR2 as YFSETQ. V dropped 4 bases and J dropped 3 bases, with 14 bases sitting between them. CDR3 coding DNA: TGCGCCAGCAGCCCGGAGAGGGGGAGTGGGGCCAACGTCCTGACTTTC. It encodes CASSPERGSGANVLTF.

The chain carries TRBV6-5 and TRBJ1-2, with 10 bases aligning to TRBD1. Germline V gene lookup returns CDR1 MNHEY and CDR2 SVGAGI. Germline trimming cut 0 bases from V and 5 bases from J; bases unmatched to any gene: 3. This CDR3 region has 15 residues. The CDR3 here is CASSYSWGQGYGYTF. The CDR3 DNA reads TGTGCCAGCAGTTACTCCTGGGGACAGGGGTATGGCTACACCTTC.

The gene calls are TRBV6-1 and TRBJ2-7; 7 nucleotides match TRBD2. Germline assignment: CDR1 MNHNS and CDR2 SASEGT. The CDR3 covers 15 residues. V shed 7 bases, J shed 2 bases, and the junction held 11 bases outside the gene matches. The CDR3 is CASTLEASGTYEQYF. CDR3 nucleotides: TGTGCCAGCACCCTCGAGGCTAGCGGAACCTACGAGCAGTACTTC.

CDR3 in amino acids: CASSPAPNNEKLFF. For the CDR3, the DNA is TGCGCCAGCAGCCCGGCGCCGAATAATGAAAAACTGTTTTTT. This chain uses TRBV4-1 with TRBJ1-4; D unresolved. Germline-derived CDR1 and CDR2 are MGHRA and YSYEKL. V shed 4 bases and J shed 4 bases, with 10 bases lying between them. The CDR3 extends over 14 amino acids.

The chain is built from TRBV11-2 and TRBJ1-4, with no clear D. Germline V gene data show CDR1 as SGHAT and CDR2 as FQNNGV. The CDR3 extends over 16 amino acids. V lost 6 bases and J lost 0, with 14 bases in between. The CDR3 nucleotides read TGTGCCAGCAGGCCCCTTGGCCCAGCAACTAATGAAAAACTGTTTTTT. It encodes CASRPLGPATNEKLFF.

In this sample, this clone turned up once. This CDR3 is also generated by other DNA sequences in the sample. The rearrangement uses TRBV30 and TRBJ2-7; D unresolved. The CDR3 covers 12 residues. The ends were cut back, 3 bases at V and 2 bases at J, with 8 bases in the middle. From germline, CDR1 is GTSNPN and CDR2 SVGIG (reference sequence). The DNA for the CDR3 is TGTGCCTGGAGCGGGTCGGCCTACGAGCAGTACTTC. It is translated as CAWSGSAYEQYF.

The rearrangement uses TRBV29-1 and TRBJ1-1; maybe TRBD1 (5 bases). The germline gives CDR1 SQVTM, CDR2 ANQGSEA. V was pared by 1 base and J by 6 bases, with 21 bases between. The CDR3 loop spans 16 amino acids. CDR3 residues: CSVEVEGKTLGAEAFF. CDR3 DNA: TGCAGCGTTGAAGTGGAGGGGAAGACCCTAGGGGCTGAAGCTTTCTTT. The full variable domain, its missing parts supplied by reference TRBV29-1 and TRBJ1-1, is SAVISQKPSRDICQRGTSLTIQCQVDSQVTMMFWYRQQPGQSLTLIATANQGSEATYESGFVIDKFPISRPNLTFSTLTVSNMSPEDSSIYLCSVEVEGKTLGAEAFFGQGTRLTVV.

The chain carries TRBV2 and TRBJ2-1; TRBD2 matches 14 bases. The CDR3 length is 15 residues. CDR1 is SNHLY and CDR2 is FYNNEI in the germline V gene. After removal of 7 bases from V and 6 bases from J, the junction contained 5 bases not matched to a gene. The CDR3 reads CASMDGTSGSNEQFF. The CDR3 bases are TGTGCCAGCATGGACGGGACTAGCGGGAGCAATGAGCAGTTCTTC.

The chain employs TRBV28 and TRBJ2-7; D not certain. The CDR3 runs 16 residues. With 4 bases removed from V and 0 bases from J, the gap between germline ends came to 16 bases. CDR1 and CDR2 from the germline V gene are MDHEN and SYDVKM. In DNA, the CDR3 is TGTGCCAGCAGTTCCTCCTTTTCACCCCCCTCCTACGAGCAGTACTTC. The encoded protein is CASSSSFSPPSYEQYF.

The chain has TRBV6-6 and TRBJ2-1, with D tentatively TRBD1 (7 bases). Trimming cost V 8 bases and J 6 bases, with 20 bases left between them. The germline V gene has CDR1 MNHNY and CDR2 SVGAGI (reference sequence). This CDR3 has 15 residues. CDR3 nucleotide sequence: TGTGCCAGCCTAAAATGGGGGGACAGACCCAATGAGCAGTTCTTC. Translation: CASLKWGDRPNEQFF.

The gene calls are TRBV28 and TRBJ1-1, with TRBD1 matching 7 bases. The germline gives CDR1 MDHEN, CDR2 SYDVKM. With V trimmed by 6 bases and J by 4 bases, 5 bases remained unmatched. The CDR3 has 13 residues. The CDR3 DNA reads as TGTGCCAGCAGCTACGACAGGGCCACTGAAGCTTTCTTT. This gives the protein CASSYDRATEAFF.

This clone was counted only a few times. The genes are TRBV7-6 and TRBJ2-3, with D unclear. V was trimmed by 5 bases and J by 7 bases, leaving 16 bases between them. The length of the CDR3 is 14 residues. Germline V gives CDR1 SGHVS, CDR2 FNYEAQ. The CDR3 is CASSLVGWPNTQYF. CDR3 bases: TGTGCCAGCAGCCTTGTAGGGTGGCCTAATACGCAGTATTTT.

The chain uses TRBV2 and TRBJ1-5; 7 nucleotides agree with TRBD1. This CDR3 has 14 amino acids. CDR1 is SNHLY, CDR2 FYNNEI, per germline. V dropped 6 bases and J dropped 3; count of bases not matched to a gene: 5. CDR3 residues: CASRGDSDNQPQHF. The DNA of the CDR3 is TGTGCCAGCAGGGGGGACAGCGACAATCAGCCCCAGCATTTT.